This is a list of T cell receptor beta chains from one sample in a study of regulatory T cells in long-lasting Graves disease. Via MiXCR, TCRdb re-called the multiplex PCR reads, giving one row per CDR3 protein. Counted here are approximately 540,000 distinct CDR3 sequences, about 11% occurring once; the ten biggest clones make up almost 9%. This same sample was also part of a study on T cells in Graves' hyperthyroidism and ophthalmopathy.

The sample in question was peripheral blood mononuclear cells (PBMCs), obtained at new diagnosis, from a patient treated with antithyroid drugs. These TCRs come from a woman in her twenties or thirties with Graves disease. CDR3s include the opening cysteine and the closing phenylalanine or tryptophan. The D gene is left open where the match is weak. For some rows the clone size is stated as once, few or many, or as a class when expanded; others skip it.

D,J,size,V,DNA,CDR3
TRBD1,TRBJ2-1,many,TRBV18,TGTGCCAGCAGCAAACAGGGGAATGAGCAGTTCTTC,CASSKQGNEQFF
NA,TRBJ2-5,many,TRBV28,TGTGCCAGCAGTTTACCAGTTGAAGAGACCCAGTACTTC,CASSLPVEETQYF
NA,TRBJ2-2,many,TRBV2,TGTGCCAGCACGTCTTCAGGGGCCAGGACCGGGGAGCTGTTTTTT,CASTSSGARTGELFF
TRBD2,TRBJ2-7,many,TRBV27,TGTGCCAGCAGTTACGGGACTAGCTTCTACGAGCAGTACTTC,CASSYGTSFYEQYF
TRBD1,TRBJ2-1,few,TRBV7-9,TGTGCCAGCAGCACACGCTCCGCTCAGGGGGCGGGATACAATGAGCAGTTCTTC,CASSTRSAQGAGYNEQFF
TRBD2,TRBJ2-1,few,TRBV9,TGTGCCAGTGGGGGGGGCTACAATGAGCAGTTCTTC,CASGGGYNEQFF
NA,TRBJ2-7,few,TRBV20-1,TGCAGTGCTAACAGAGGGGACGACTACGAGCAGTACTTC,CSANRGDDYEQYF
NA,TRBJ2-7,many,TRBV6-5,TGTGCCAGCAGTTACTCGTTGGACCCGGTCGGCGAGCAGTACTTC,CASSYSLDPVGEQYF
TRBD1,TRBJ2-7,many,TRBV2,TGTGCCAGCAGTGATCCCTCGGGACAGGTGTCCTACGAGCAGTACTTC,CASSDPSGQVSYEQYF
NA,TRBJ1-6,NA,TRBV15,TGTGCCACCAGCAGAGATAGGGGCGCCTATAATTCACCCCTCCACTTT,CATSRDRGAYNSPLHF
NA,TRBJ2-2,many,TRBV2,TGTGCCAGCACCCCCCCGGCCGGGGAGCTGTTTTTT,CASTPPAGELFF